The present T cell receptor beta chain was sequenced within a study of cytomegalovirus exposure and HLA in healthy donors. The CDR3 sequence is 14 residues long. Germline V gives CDR1 SGHRS, CDR2 YFSETQ. The V end lost 0 bases, the J end lost 9 bases, and 16 bases lay between the germline ends. PCR amplification relied on 60 Vbeta primers (plus 13 Jbeta primers). The table came from immunoSEQ multiplex PCR; TCRdb's copy has only in-frame clones and leaves some out. The data contain about 180,000 clones, around three quarters of them singletons. The chain links TRBV5-1 to TRBJ2-7; no reliable D call. This clonotype was sampled from a woman in her 30s in good health and CMV-seropositive. Sequencing was done on a sample of PBMCs. The DNA of the CDR3 is TGCGCCAGCAGCTTGGGAGCAGACTCTACGATGCAGTACTTC. Protein sequence: CASSLGADSTMQYF.